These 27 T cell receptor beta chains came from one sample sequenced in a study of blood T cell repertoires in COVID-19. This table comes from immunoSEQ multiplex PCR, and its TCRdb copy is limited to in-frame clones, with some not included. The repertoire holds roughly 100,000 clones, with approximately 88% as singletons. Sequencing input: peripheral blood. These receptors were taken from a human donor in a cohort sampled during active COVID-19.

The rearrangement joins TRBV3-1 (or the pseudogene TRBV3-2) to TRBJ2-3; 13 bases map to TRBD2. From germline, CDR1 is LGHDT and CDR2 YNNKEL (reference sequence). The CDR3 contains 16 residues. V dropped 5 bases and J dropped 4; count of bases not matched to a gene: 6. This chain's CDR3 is CASSSRTSGSPDTQYF. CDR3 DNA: TGTGCCAGCAGCTCCCGGACTAGCGGGAGCCCAGATACGCAGTATTTT.

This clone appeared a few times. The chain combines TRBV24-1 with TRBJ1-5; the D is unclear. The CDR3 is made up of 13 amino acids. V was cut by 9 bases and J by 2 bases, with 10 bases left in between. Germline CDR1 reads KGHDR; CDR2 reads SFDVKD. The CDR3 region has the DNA TGTGCCACCCAGAGGGCGGGCAATCAGCCCCAGCATTTT. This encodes CATQRAGNQPQHF.

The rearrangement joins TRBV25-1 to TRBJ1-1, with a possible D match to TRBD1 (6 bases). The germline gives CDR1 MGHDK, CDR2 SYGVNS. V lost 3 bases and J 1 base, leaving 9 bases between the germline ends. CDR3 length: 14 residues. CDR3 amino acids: CASSDQTGNTEAFF. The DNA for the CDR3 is TGTGCCAGCAGTGACCAGACAGGGAACACTGAAGCTTTCTTT. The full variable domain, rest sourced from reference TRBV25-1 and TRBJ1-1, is EADIYQTPRYLVIGTGKKITLECSQTMGHDKMYWYQQDPGMELHLIHYSYGVNSTEKGDLSSESTVSRIRTEHFPLTLESARPSHTSQYLCASSDQTGNTEAFFGQGTRLTVV.

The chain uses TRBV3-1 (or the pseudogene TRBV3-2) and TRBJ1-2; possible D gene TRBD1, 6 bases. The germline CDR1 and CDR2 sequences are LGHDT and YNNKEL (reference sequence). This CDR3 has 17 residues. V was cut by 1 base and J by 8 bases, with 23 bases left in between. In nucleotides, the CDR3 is TGTGCCAGCAGCCAAGGTGGTGCAGGGGCGAGACTCAGCGGCTACACCTTC. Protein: CASSQGGAGARLSGYTF.

The CDR3 DNA sequence: TGTGCCAGTAGTTTAACAGCCAGCTACGAGCAGTACTTC. Translating it yields CASSLTASYEQYF. The chain is built from TRBV19 and TRBJ2-7; D is uncertain. CDR1 is LNHDA and CDR2 is SQIVND in the germline V gene (reference sequence). V was cut by 5 bases and J by 3 bases, with 11 bases left in between. This CDR3 region has 13 residues. Combining the CDR3 with reference TRBV19 and TRBJ2-7 gives the whole variable domain DGGITQSPKYLFRKEGQNVTLSCEQNLNHDAMYWYRQDPGQGLRLIYYSQIVNDFQKGDIAEGYSVSREKKESFPLTVTSAQKNPTAFYLCASSLTASYEQYFGPGTRLTVT.

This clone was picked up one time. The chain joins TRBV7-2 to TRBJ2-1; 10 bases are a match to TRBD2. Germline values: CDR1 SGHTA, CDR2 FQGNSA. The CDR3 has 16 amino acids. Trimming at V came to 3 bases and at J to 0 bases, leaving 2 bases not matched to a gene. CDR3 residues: CASSFSGGGSYNEQFF. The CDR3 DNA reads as TGTGCCAGCAGCTTCAGCGGGGGGGGCTCCTACAATGAGCAGTTCTTC. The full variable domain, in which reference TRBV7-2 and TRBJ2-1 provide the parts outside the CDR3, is GAGVSQSPSNKVTEKGKDVELRCDPISGHTALYWYRQSLGQGLEFLIYFQGNSAPDKSGLPSDRFSAERTGGSVSTLTIQRTQQEDSAVYLCASSFSGGGSYNEQFFGPGTRLTVL.

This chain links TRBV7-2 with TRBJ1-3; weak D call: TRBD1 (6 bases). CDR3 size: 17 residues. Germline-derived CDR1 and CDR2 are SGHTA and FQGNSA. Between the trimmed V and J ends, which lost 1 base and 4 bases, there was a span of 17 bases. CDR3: CASSLEARGARGNTIYF. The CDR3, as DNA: TGTGCCAGCAGCTTAGAGGCGCGGGGGGCGCGAGGAAACACCATATATTTT.

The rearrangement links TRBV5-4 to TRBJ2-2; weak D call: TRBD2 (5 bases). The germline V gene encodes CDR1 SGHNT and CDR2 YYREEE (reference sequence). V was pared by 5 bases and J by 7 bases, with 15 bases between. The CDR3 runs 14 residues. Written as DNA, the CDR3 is TGTGCCAGCAGTGCGACGAGGGTAGGCGGGGAGCTGTTTTTT. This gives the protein CASSATRVGGELFF.

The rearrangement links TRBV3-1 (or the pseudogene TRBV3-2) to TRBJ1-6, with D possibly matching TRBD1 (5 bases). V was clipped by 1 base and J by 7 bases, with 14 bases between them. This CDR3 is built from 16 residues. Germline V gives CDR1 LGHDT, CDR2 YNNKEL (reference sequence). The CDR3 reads CASSQAESGPNSPLHF. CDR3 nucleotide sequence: TGTGCCAGCAGCCAAGCAGAGTCAGGGCCAAATTCACCCCTCCACTTT.

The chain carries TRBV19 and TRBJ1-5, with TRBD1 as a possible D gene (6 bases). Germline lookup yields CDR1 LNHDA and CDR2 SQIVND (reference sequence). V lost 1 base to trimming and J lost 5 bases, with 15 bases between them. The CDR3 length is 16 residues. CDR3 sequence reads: CASSIAPRGGDQPQHF. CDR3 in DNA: TGTGCCAGTAGTATAGCCCCCAGGGGAGGGGATCAGCCCCAGCATTTT.

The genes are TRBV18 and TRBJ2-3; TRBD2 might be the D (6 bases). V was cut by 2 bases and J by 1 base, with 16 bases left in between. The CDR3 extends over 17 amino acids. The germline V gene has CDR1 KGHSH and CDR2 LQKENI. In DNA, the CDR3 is TGTGCCAGCTCACCAGGGGCGGGAAAAGGCGGCACAGATACGCAGTATTTT. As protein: CASSPGAGKGGTDTQYF.

CDR3 in amino acids: CASSQAGGRSYEQYF. The CDR3 coding sequence is TGCGCCAGCAGCCAAGCGGGGGGCAGATCCTACGAGCAGTACTTC. The chain employs TRBV5-1 and TRBJ2-7; 9 bases are a match to TRBD2. Germline V gives CDR1 SGHRS, CDR2 YFSETQ. Unmatched junction bases numbered 6, after V lost 4 bases and J lost 1 base. This CDR3 has 15 residues.

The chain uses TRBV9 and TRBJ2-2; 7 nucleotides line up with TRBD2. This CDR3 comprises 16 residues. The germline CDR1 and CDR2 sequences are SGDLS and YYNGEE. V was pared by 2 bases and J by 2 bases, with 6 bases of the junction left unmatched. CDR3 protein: CASSVSLAENTGELFF. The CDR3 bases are TGTGCCAGCAGCGTGTCGCTAGCGGAAAACACCGGGGAGCTGTTTTTT.

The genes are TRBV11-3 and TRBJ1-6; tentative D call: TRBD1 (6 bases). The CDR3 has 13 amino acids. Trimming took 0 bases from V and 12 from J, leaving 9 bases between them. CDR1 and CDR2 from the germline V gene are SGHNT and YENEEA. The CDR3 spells CASSLEGALPLHF. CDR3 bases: TGTGCCAGCAGCTTAGAGGGGGCCCTACCCCTCCACTTT.

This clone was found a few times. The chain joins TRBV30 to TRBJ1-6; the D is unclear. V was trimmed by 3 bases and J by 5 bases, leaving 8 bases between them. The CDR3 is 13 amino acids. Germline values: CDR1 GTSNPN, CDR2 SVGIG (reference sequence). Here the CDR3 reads CAWSRQDNSPLHF. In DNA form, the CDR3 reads TGTGCCTGGAGCCGGCAGGATAATTCACCCCTCCACTTT.

The CDR3 protein is CASSSTGGIGNEQFF. The CDR3 DNA sequence: TGTGCCAGCAGCTCTACAGGGGGAATTGGCAATGAGCAGTTCTTC. The V and J genes are TRBV7-3 and TRBJ2-1; 8 nucleotides agree with TRBD1. This CDR3 is 15 amino acids long. Germline trimming cut 4 bases from V and 6 bases from J; bases unmatched to any gene: 8. Germline lookup yields CDR1 SGHTA and CDR2 FQGTGA.

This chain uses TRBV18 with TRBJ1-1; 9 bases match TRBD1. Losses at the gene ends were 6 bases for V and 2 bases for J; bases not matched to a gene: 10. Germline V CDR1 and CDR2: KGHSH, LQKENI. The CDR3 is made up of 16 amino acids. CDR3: CASSSGTGSPNTEAFF. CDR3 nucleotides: TGTGCCAGCTCGTCCGGGACAGGGAGCCCAAACACTGAAGCTTTCTTT.

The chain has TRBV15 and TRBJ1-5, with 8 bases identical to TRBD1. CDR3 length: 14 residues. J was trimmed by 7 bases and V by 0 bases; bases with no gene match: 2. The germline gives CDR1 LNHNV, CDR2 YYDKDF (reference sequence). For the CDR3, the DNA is TGTGCCACCAGCAGAGAGGGACAGGCCCAGCCCCAGCATTTT. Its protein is CATSREGQAQPQHF.

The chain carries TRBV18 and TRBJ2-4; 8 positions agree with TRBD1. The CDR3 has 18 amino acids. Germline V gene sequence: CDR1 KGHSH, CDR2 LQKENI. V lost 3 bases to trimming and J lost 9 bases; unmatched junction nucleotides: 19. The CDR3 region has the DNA TGTGCCAGCTCACCCATGACAGTCGGGGTGAGACAGGGGATCATTCAGTACTTC. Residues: CASSPMTVGVRQGIIQYF. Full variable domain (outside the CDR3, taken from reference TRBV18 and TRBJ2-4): NAGVMQNPRHLVRRRGQEARLRCSPMKGHSHVYWYRQLPEEGLKFMVYLQKENIIDESGMPKERFSAEFPKEGPSILRIQQVVRGDSAAYFCASSPMTVGVRQGIIQYFGAGTRLSVL.

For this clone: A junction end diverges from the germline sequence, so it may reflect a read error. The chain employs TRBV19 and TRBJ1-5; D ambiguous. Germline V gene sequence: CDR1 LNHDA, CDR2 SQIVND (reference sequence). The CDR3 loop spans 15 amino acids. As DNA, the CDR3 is TGTACCAGTAGTATAGGTTTAGCTAGCAATCAGCCCCAGCATTTT. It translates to CTSSIGLASNQPQHF.

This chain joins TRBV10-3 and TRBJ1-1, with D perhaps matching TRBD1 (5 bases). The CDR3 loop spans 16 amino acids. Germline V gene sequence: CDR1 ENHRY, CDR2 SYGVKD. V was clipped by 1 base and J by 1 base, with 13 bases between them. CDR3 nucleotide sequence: TGTGCCATCAGTGAGTTTAAGGATGGGGCGAACACTGAAGCTTTCTTT. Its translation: CAISEFKDGANTEAFF.

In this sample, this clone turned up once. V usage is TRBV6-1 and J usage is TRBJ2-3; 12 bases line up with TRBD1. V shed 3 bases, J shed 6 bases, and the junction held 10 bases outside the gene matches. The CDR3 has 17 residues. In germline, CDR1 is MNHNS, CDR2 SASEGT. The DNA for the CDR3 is TGTGCCAGCAGTGAGGGGGGACAGGGGGCCCTTTGGGATACGCAGTATTTT. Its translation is CASSEGGQGALWDTQYF.

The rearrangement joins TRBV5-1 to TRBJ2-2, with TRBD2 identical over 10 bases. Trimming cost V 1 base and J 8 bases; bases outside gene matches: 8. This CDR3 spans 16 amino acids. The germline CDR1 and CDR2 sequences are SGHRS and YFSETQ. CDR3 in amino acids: CASSLLAGAPGGELFF. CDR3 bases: TGCGCCAGCAGCTTGCTAGCGGGGGCGCCCGGGGGGGAGCTGTTTTTT.

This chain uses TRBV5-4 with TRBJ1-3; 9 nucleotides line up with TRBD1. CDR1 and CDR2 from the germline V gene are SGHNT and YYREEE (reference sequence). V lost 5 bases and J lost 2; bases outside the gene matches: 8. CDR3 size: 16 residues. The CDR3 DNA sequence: TGTGCCAGCAGTCGTCCGGGACAGGGTACTGGAAACACCATATATTTT. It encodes CASSRPGQGTGNTIYF. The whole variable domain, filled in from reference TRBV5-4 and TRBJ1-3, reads ETGVTQSPTHLIKTRGQQVTLRCSSQSGHNTVSWYQQALGQGPQFIFQYYREEENGRGNFPPRFSGLQFPNYSSELNVNALELDDSALYLCASSRPGQGTGNTIYFGEGSWLTVV.

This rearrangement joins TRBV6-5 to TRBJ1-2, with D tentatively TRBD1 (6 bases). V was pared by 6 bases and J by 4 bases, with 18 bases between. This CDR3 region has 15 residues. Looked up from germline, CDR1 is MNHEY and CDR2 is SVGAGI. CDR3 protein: CASRPGGGTVYGYTF. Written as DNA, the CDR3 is TGTGCCAGCAGACCCGGGGGGGGCACAGTCTATGGCTACACCTTC.

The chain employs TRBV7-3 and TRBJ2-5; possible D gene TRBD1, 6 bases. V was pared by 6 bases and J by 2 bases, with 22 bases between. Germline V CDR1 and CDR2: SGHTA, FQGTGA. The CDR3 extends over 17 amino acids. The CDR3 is CASSPTLGLQGQETQYF. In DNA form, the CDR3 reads TGTGCCAGCAGTCCCACCCTGGGGTTGCAGGGGCAAGAGACCCAGTACTTC.

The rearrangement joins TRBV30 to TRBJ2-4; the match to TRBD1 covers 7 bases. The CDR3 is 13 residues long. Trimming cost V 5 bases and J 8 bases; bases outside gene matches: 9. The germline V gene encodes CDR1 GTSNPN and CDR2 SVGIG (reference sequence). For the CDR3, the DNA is TGTGCCTGGGGACAGGCCGGGGTTGACATTCAGTACTTC. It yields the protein CAWGQAGVDIQYF. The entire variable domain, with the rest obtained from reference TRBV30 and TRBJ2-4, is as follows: SQTIHQWPATLVQPVGSPLSLECTVEGTSNPNLYWYRQAAGRGLQLLFYSVGIGQISSEVPQNLSASRPQDRQFILSSKKLLLSDSGFYLCAWGQAGVDIQYFGAGTRLSVL.